Shown below are 9 T cell receptor beta chains from a single sample sequenced in a study of beta chain features in type 1 diabetes. These receptors' antigens are unknown. Overall study findings and caveats: All four CD4+ subsets from Type 1 diabetes patients carried moderately but significantly shorter TCRB CDR3s.

What was sequenced were expressed TCRB transcripts, since all of the isolated RNA had been reverse transcribed. Data came from immunoSEQ multiplex PCR; TCRdb stores just in-frame clones and leaves some out. The data show a few hundred thousand clones, roughly a tenth seen once. The sequenced sample was central memory CD4+ T cells from blood. These receptors all stem from a man aged 30 to 45 with type 1 diabetes.

In this sample, this clone turned up a few times. CDR3 sequence reads: CASSVQVTHTQYF. In DNA, the CDR3 is TGTGCCAGCAGCGTACAGGTGACCCATACGCAGTATTTT. The chain uses TRBV9 and TRBJ2-3, with D unclear. Germline V CDR1 and CDR2: SGDLS, YYNGEE. Deletions cut 1 base from V and 7 bases from J, with 10 bases between. The CDR3 runs 13 residues.

The V call is TRBV7-3, the J call TRBJ2-1, with TRBD1 as a possible D gene (6 bases). The CDR3 totals 14 residues. Germline V gene data show CDR1 as SGHTA and CDR2 as FQGTGA. The V end lost 5 bases, the J end lost 10 bases, and 18 bases lay between the germline ends. This CDR3 is CASSQGTSRGEQFF. The DNA of the CDR3 is TGTGCCAGCAGCCAGGGGACCTCAAGAGGGGAGCAGTTCTTC.

The gene calls are TRBV11-2 and TRBJ2-5; D is perhaps TRBD2 (5 bases). V was cut by 0 bases and J by 5 bases, with 10 bases left in between. The CDR3 runs 14 residues. Germline V CDR1 and CDR2: SGHAT, FQNNGV. CDR3 DNA: TGTGCCAGCAGCTTAGAAAGGACGGGGGAGACCCAGTACTTC. It encodes CASSLERTGETQYF.

This rearrangement joins TRBV7-2 to TRBJ2-1; 11 bases match TRBD2. Looked up from germline, CDR1 is SGHTA and CDR2 is FQGNSA. This CDR3 has 19 amino acids. The ends lost 2 bases at V and 0 bases at J; junction bases unmatched: 9. The chain's CDR3 is CASSLSLAGGGGSYNEQFF. CDR3 in DNA: TGTGCCAGCAGCTTATCCCTAGCGGGAGGAGGGGGCTCCTACAATGAGCAGTTCTTC.

With respect to this clone: Possible read error: a much larger clone is one base away. The rearrangement joins TRBV9 to TRBJ2-2; D not certain. Germline loops: CDR1 SGDLS, CDR2 YYNGEE. Trimming pared 4 bases from V and 4 bases from J, leaving 5 bases between. The CDR3 has 12 amino acids. Written as DNA, the CDR3 is TGTGCCAGCAGCTCCCGCACCGGGGAGCTGTTTTTT. This encodes CASSSRTGELFF.

The V call is TRBV5-1, the J call TRBJ2-5; D perhaps matches TRBD1 (6 bases). The CDR3 sequence is 14 residues long. V gave up 5 bases and J gave up 3 bases, with 14 bases separating them. Germline V CDR1 and CDR2: SGHRS, YFSETQ. The CDR3 loop reads CASRPWSGEETQYF. The CDR3 region has the DNA TGCGCCAGCAGGCCGTGGTCAGGGGAAGAGACCCAGTACTTC.

This clone occurred a few times. The chain couples TRBV7-9 to TRBJ1-1, with D hard to call. V was pared by 11 bases and J by 0 bases, with 16 bases between. Looked up from germline, CDR1 is SEHNR and CDR2 is FQNEAQ (reference sequence). The CDR3 consists of 14 residues. The CDR3 sequence: CAGVEGGMNTEAFF. Here the CDR3 DNA reads TGTGCCGGAGTTGAGGGCGGGATGAACACTGAAGCTTTCTTT.

This clone was recorded many times. The rearrangement links TRBV6-1 to TRBJ2-7, with 7 bases lining up with TRBD2. Germline-derived CDR1 and CDR2 are MNHNS and SASEGT. The length of the CDR3 is 13 residues. Losses at the gene ends were 8 bases for V and 0 bases for J; bases not matched to a gene: 4. The CDR3 loop reads CASRSGGSYEQYF. CDR3 DNA sequence: TGTGCCAGCCGATCGGGGGGCTCCTACGAGCAGTACTTC.

The rearrangement links TRBV28 to TRBJ2-7; weak D call: TRBD1 (6 bases). Trimming stripped 6 bases from V and 5 bases from J, with 11 bases between. The CDR3 has 12 amino acids. CDR1 is MDHEN, CDR2 SYDVKM, per germline. The CDR3 coding sequence is TGTGCCAGCAGGGCAGGGGACAACGAGCAGTACTTC. Translated, it gives CASRAGDNEQYF.